The present entry profiles one TCR beta chain with its context. Authors' analysis steps: Amplification of reference gene primers was used by the study to estimate nucleated cell counts. The assay was immunoSEQ multiplex PCR, and TCRdb's table has in-frame clones only and misses some. V, J and clone size were drawn from that table, and D and trimming were deduced from the DNA. The top ten hold over 8.5% of the sample, which has 140,000 or so clones, around 79% seen once. In germline, CDR1 is SGHDN, CDR2 FVKESK. V lost 1 base to trimming and J lost 2 bases, with 11 bases between them. The CDR3 is made up of 15 amino acids. This entry is derived from a study of blood T cell repertoires in COVID-19. Study information: The samples span acute and convalescent COVID-19 from the United States, Italy and Spain. The analysed material was cDNA or gDNA that came from T cells, B-cell-depleted T cells, or PBMCs.

The sequenced sample was peripheral blood. The sequence derives from a man aged 50-59 years with active or convalescent COVID-19. J is TRBJ1-2 and V is TRBV14, with D unclear. The CDR3 spells CASSQGLGVNYGYTF. The DNA for the CDR3 is TGTGCCAGCAGCCAAGGGTTAGGAGTCAACTATGGCTACACCTTC.